The 29 T cell receptor beta chains below come from one sample, sequenced in a study of blood T cell repertoires in COVID-19 (TCRdb year 2020). The library was obtained by the immunoSEQ multiplex PCR assay. As stored in TCRdb, this immuneACCESS dataset retains in-frame rearrangements with V and J assigned. A fraction of the clones does not appear; measured against another copy, unresolved V genes explain less than half of the discrepancy, and the remainder lacks a known reason. This sample is represented by almost 70,000 clones; roughly 80% of them were singletons. The top ten hold approximately 15% of the sample. Input material: peripheral blood. The receptors here all came from a man aged 60-69 years with acute or convalescent COVID-19.

This rearrangement joins TRBV18 to TRBJ1-1; D is uncertain. The CDR3 totals 15 residues. The V gene lost 2 bases and the J gene lost 3 bases, with 13 bases spanning the gap. Germline lookup yields CDR1 KGHSH and CDR2 LQKENI. The CDR3 region has the DNA TGTGCCAGCTCACCAGCGGGCAGGACTGACACTGAAGCTTTCTTT. It yields the protein CASSPAGRTDTEAFF.

The V call is TRBV12-3 or TRBV12-4, the J call TRBJ1-1; D is unclear. The CDR3 consists of 13 residues. Trimming removed 6 bases at V and 9 bases at J, with 17 bases between. CDR3 sequence reads: CASRGWAPPQAFF. The CDR3 region has the DNA TGTGCCAGCAGGGGCTGGGCCCCCCCACAAGCTTTCTTT.

A few counts support this clone. This chain joins TRBV10-3 and TRBJ1-2; TRBD1 might be the D (5 bases). Germline values: CDR1 ENHRY, CDR2 SYGVKD. V was clipped by 0 bases and J by 4 bases, with 18 bases between them. The CDR3 has 17 residues. CDR3 residues: CAISESRTHAVGYGYTF. The CDR3 DNA follows: TGTGCCATCAGTGAGTCGAGGACACACGCGGTGGGCTATGGCTACACCTTC.

This clone was seen only a few times. J is TRBJ2-1 and V is TRBV7-2, with 8 bases lining up with TRBD2. Germline values: CDR1 SGHTA, CDR2 FQGNSA. V trimming: 4 bases; J trimming: 3 bases; junction bases outside the gene matches: 11. The CDR3 spans 17 residues. CDR3 DNA sequence: TGTGCCAGCAGCTCTAGGTTACTAGCGGCGCTCTACAATGAGCAGTTCTTC. Its translation is CASSSRLLAALYNEQFF.

This sequence joins TRBV19 and TRBJ1-2, with 8 bases fitting TRBD1. The germline CDR1 and CDR2 sequences are LNHDA and SQIVND (reference sequence). The CDR3 is 14 amino acids. Unmatched junction bases numbered 5, after V lost 3 bases and J lost 5 bases. The CDR3 region has the DNA TGTGCCAGTAGTATCTGGGGACAGGATTATGGCTACACCTTC. Amino acids: CASSIWGQDYGYTF.

This chain connects TRBV19 to TRBJ2-2, with D uncertain. From germline, CDR1 is LNHDA and CDR2 SQIVND (reference sequence). V was cut by 3 bases and J by 5 bases, with 4 bases left in between. The CDR3 spans 12 residues. The CDR3 DNA follows: TGTGCCAGTAGTATCCGGACCGGGGAGCTGTTTTTT. Translation gives CASSIRTGELFF. The full variable domain, with the rest looked up from reference TRBV19 and TRBJ2-2, is DGGITQSPKYLFRKEGQNVTLSCEQNLNHDAMYWYRQDPGQGLRLIYYSQIVNDFQKGDIAEGYSVSREKKESFPLTVTSAQKNPTAFYLCASSIRTGELFFGEGSRLTVL.

V usage is TRBV4-1 and J usage is TRBJ2-7, with D tentatively TRBD1 (5 bases). Germline V gives CDR1 MGHRA, CDR2 YSYEKL. The V and J ends lost 1 base and 9 bases respectively, with 19 bases between them. This CDR3 has 15 residues. This CDR3 is CASSQGGITGQGQYF. Written as DNA, the CDR3 is TGCGCCAGCAGCCAAGGGGGAATCACAGGTCAAGGGCAGTACTTC.

The gene calls are TRBV19 and TRBJ1-2; 7 nucleotides agree with TRBD1. V dropped 5 bases and J dropped 4; count of bases not matched to a gene: 7. CDR1 and CDR2 (germline): LNHDA, SQIVND (reference sequence). The CDR3 is 14 residues long. Here the CDR3 DNA reads TGTGCCAGTAGTGCACCCAGGGGGTCCTATGGCTACACCTTC. Its protein product is CASSAPRGSYGYTF.

This clone was picked up a small number of times. CDR3: CASRMRGAGETQYF. In DNA, the CDR3 is TGTGCCAGCAGAATGCGGGGGGCGGGGGAGACCCAGTACTTC. V and J are TRBV7-8 and TRBJ2-5, with 8 bases aligning to TRBD2. V gave up 6 bases and J gave up 5 bases; unmatched junction bases: 8. The CDR3 spans 14 residues. Germline-derived CDR1 and CDR2 are SGHVS and FQNEAQ.

The chain combines TRBV6-1 with TRBJ1-1; D remains unclear. This CDR3 has 15 residues. The germline CDR1 and CDR2 sequences are MNHNS and SASEGT. The V gene lost 1 base and the J gene lost 3 bases, with 12 bases spanning the gap. The CDR3 here is CASSEVAGWDTEAFF. The CDR3 DNA reads TGTGCCAGCAGTGAAGTCGCGGGATGGGACACTGAAGCTTTCTTT.

The chain uses TRBV7-9 and TRBJ1-6, with D unclear. The V end lost 1 base, the J end lost 6 bases, and 7 bases lay between the germline ends. This CDR3 has 14 amino acids. Germline V gene sequence: CDR1 SEHNR, CDR2 FQNEAQ (reference sequence). The CDR3, as DNA: TGTGCCAGCAGCTTAGATGGCCCTAATTCACCCCTCCACTTT. It specifies CASSLDGPNSPLHF. Looking up the rest from reference TRBV7-9 and TRBJ1-6 gives the full variable domain: DTGVSQNPRHKITKRGQNVTFRCDPISEHNRLYWYRQTLGQGPEFLTYFQNEAQLEKSRLLSDRFSAERPKGSFSTLEIQRTEQGDSAMYLCASSLDGPNSPLHFGNGTRLTVT.

The chain carries TRBV30 and TRBJ1-1; 7 positions match TRBD1. The CDR3 has 17 amino acids. The germline V gene encodes CDR1 GTSNPN and CDR2 SVGIG (reference sequence). The junction had 15 bases not matched to a gene; V was cut back by 5 bases and J by 0 bases. CDR3 residues: CAWFRPGQKALNTEAFF. CDR3 coding DNA: TGTGCCTGGTTCCGTCCGGGACAGAAGGCTTTGAACACTGAAGCTTTCTTT.

The chain is built from TRBV14 and TRBJ2-5, with TRBD2 matching over 8 bases. Germline V gene lookup returns CDR1 SGHDN and CDR2 FVKESK. J was trimmed by 5 bases and V by 3 bases; bases with no gene match: 8. The CDR3 is made up of 15 amino acids. For the CDR3, the DNA is TGTGCCAGCAGCCAGCAGCTAGCGGGCGGGGAGACCCAGTACTTC. This gives the protein CASSQQLAGGETQYF.

This sequence joins TRBV4-3 and TRBJ1-2, with D possibly TRBD1 on 5 matching bases. Per the germline V gene, CDR1 is LGHNA and CDR2 is YSLEER. The CDR3 contains 15 residues. Trimming took off 3 bases at V and 5 bases at J, with 16 bases between the two ends. CDR3: CASSQGLGGSYGYTF. DNA for the CDR3: TGCGCCAGCAGCCAGGGCCTCGGGGGAAGTTATGGCTACACCTTC.

V is TRBV15 and J is TRBJ1-5, with 7 nucleotides matching TRBD1. Germline V gene data show CDR1 as LNHNV and CDR2 as YYDKDF (reference sequence). V shed 2 bases, J shed 6 bases, and the junction held 1 base outside the gene matches. The CDR3 is made up of 13 amino acids. CDR3 amino acids: CATSRQGGQPQHF. The CDR3 DNA reads as TGTGCCACCAGCAGACAGGGGGGTCAGCCCCAGCATTTT. Full variable domain (outside the CDR3, taken from reference TRBV15 and TRBJ1-5): DAMVIQNPRYQVTQFGKPVTLSCSQTLNHNVMYWYQQKSSQAPKLLFHYYDKDFNNEADTPDNFQSRRPNTSFCFLDIRSPGLGDTAMYLCATSRQGGQPQHFGDGTRLSIL.

V gene TRBV5-1 combines with J gene TRBJ2-7, with 8 bases fitting TRBD1. The CDR3 is 15 amino acids. CDR1 and CDR2 from the germline V gene are SGHRS and YFSETQ. V shed 4 bases, J shed 5 bases, and the junction held 11 bases outside the gene matches. Written as DNA, the CDR3 is TGCGCCAGCAGCCCCCAGACAGGGGAGTTCGACGAGCAGTACTTC. Its translation: CASSPQTGEFDEQYF.

The genes are TRBV19 and TRBJ2-2; TRBD1 might be the D (6 bases). Looked up from germline, CDR1 is LNHDA and CDR2 is SQIVND (reference sequence). There are 17 residues in the CDR3. V lost 6 bases to trimming and J lost 0 bases, with 17 bases between them. CDR3 region: CASRDRWLDTNTGELFF. As DNA, the CDR3 is TGTGCCAGTAGAGACAGGTGGCTTGATACGAACACCGGGGAGCTGTTTTTT. Based on the CDR3 plus reference TRBV19 and TRBJ2-2, the full variable domain is DGGITQSPKYLFRKEGQNVTLSCEQNLNHDAMYWYRQDPGQGLRLIYYSQIVNDFQKGDIAEGYSVSREKKESFPLTVTSAQKNPTAFYLCASRDRWLDTNTGELFFGEGSRLTVL.

This chain connects TRBV7-9 to TRBJ1-5; a weak D match, TRBD1 (6 bases). The CDR3 spans 16 residues. Trimming stripped 5 bases from V and 4 bases from J, with 18 bases between. CDR1 SEHNR and CDR2 FQNEAQ come from the germline V gene (reference sequence). Written as DNA, the CDR3 is TGTGCCAGCAGCCCTGGGGGGGGGCAGACGAATCAGCCCCAGCATTTT. Translation: CASSPGGGQTNQPQHF.

This chain connects TRBV2 to TRBJ1-1; TRBD1 agrees at 7 bases. Germline-derived CDR1 and CDR2 are SNHLY and FYNNEI. This CDR3 comprises 11 residues. V gave up 7 bases and J gave up 8 bases; unmatched junction bases: 4. The CDR3 sequence: CASTDRVEAFF. DNA for the CDR3: TGTGCCAGCACCGACAGGGTAGAAGCTTTCTTT. Based on the CDR3 plus reference TRBV2 and TRBJ1-1, the full variable domain is EPEVTQTPSHQVTQMGQEVILRCVPISNHLYFYWYRQILGQKVEFLVSFYNNEISEKSEIFDDQFSVERPDGSNFTLKIRSTKLEDSAMYFCASTDRVEAFFGQGTRLTVV.

A few counts support this clone. DNA of the CDR3: TGTGCCAGCAGTTCCTGGGGAGGGGGGGGAAACACTGAAGCTTTCTTT. Amino acids: CASSSWGGGGNTEAFF. The chain is built from TRBV27 and TRBJ1-1; weak D call: TRBD1 (6 bases). CDR3 length: 16 residues. Germline values: CDR1 MNHEY, CDR2 SMNVEV (reference sequence). The V end was cut by 4 bases, the J end by 2 bases, with 17 bases between.

The rearrangement joins TRBV18 to TRBJ1-1; D is possibly TRBD1 (6 bases). Germline loops: CDR1 KGHSH, CDR2 LQKENI. The CDR3 is 13 residues long. Deletions cut 2 bases from V and 3 bases from J, with 7 bases between. The CDR3 sequence: CASSPDRYTEAFF. In DNA, the CDR3 is TGTGCCAGCTCACCAGACAGGTACACTGAAGCTTTCTTT.

The V gene is TRBV6-2 or TRBV6-3, the J gene TRBJ2-5; 16 bases align to TRBD2. The V segment lost 6 bases and the J segment 5 bases; nucleotides outside the gene matches: 27. The germline V gene encodes CDR1 MNHEY and CDR2 SVGEGT. The CDR3 loop spans 23 amino acids. CDR3 sequence: CASSPGQYQMPGLAGGPKETQYF. The CDR3 DNA is TGTGCCAGCAGCCCCGGACAGTATCAAATGCCGGGACTAGCGGGGGGGCCAAAGGAGACCCAGTACTTC.

This clone turned up a few times. The chain is built from TRBV5-1 and TRBJ1-1; 7 bases agree with TRBD1. With 0 bases clipped from V and 2 bases from J, the junction kept 4 bases outside the gene matches. CDR1 and CDR2 (germline): SGHRS, YFSETQ. The CDR3 loop spans 15 amino acids. The CDR3 region has the DNA TGCGCCAGCAGCTTGGGGACAGGCGCCAACACTGAAGCTTTCTTT. Its protein product is CASSLGTGANTEAFF.

This clone was detected only a few times. The rearrangement links TRBV29-1 to TRBJ1-2; 8 nucleotides agree with TRBD1. Germline V gives CDR1 SQVTM, CDR2 ANQGSEA. V trimming: 3 bases; J trimming: 4 bases; junction bases outside the gene matches: 7. The CDR3 is 14 amino acids. The CDR3 region is CSVEGQATSYGYTF. Written as DNA, the CDR3 is TGCAGCGTTGAGGGACAGGCCACATCCTATGGCTACACCTTC. Complete variable domain (other parts from reference TRBV29-1 and TRBJ1-2): SAVISQKPSRDICQRGTSLTIQCQVDSQVTMMFWYRQQPGQSLTLIATANQGSEATYESGFVIDKFPISRPNLTFSTLTVSNMSPEDSSIYLCSVEGQATSYGYTFGSGTRLTVV.

This chain links TRBV19 with TRBJ2-3; perhaps TRBD1 as D (7 bases). The CDR3 covers 16 residues. The germline V and J ends were trimmed by 4 bases and 2 bases, with 16 bases remaining between them. Germline-derived CDR1 and CDR2 are LNHDA and SQIVND (reference sequence). CDR3 in amino acids: CASSRDSGSATDTQYF. For the CDR3, the DNA is TGTGCCAGTAGTAGGGACAGCGGGTCGGCCACAGATACGCAGTATTTT.

This chain joins TRBV5-1 and TRBJ1-4; 7 nucleotides match TRBD1. Per the germline V gene, CDR1 is SGHRS and CDR2 is YFSETQ. The V and J ends lost 4 bases and 0 bases, in that order; junction bases with no gene match: 6. The length of the CDR3 is 16 residues. CDR3 sequence: CASSAGTAATNEKLFF. DNA of the CDR3: TGCGCCAGCAGCGCAGGGACAGCTGCAACTAATGAAAAACTGTTTTTT. The full variable domain, completed using reference TRBV5-1 and TRBJ1-4, is KAGVTQTPRYLIKTRGQQVTLSCSPISGHRSVSWYQQTPGQGLQFLFEYFSETQRNKGNFPGRFSGRQFSNSRSEMNVSTLELGDSALYLCASSAGTAATNEKLFFGSGTQLSVL.

The V call is TRBV6-5, the J call TRBJ1-1, with D possibly matching TRBD1 (6 bases). V lost 5 bases and J lost 1, with 8 bases in between. The CDR3 length is 13 residues. Germline assignment: CDR1 MNHEY and CDR2 SVGAGI. In DNA form, the CDR3 reads TGTGCCAGCAGTCGACAGGAGAACACTGAAGCTTTCTTT. It is translated as CASSRQENTEAFF.

The chain links TRBV4-3 to TRBJ2-3, with TRBD2 matching 9 bases. V lost 1 base, J lost 0 bases, and 14 bases stayed unmatched. CDR1 LGHNA and CDR2 YSLEER come from the germline V gene. The CDR3 consists of 20 residues. The CDR3 is CASSQGPWRSGGTSTDTQYF. Here the CDR3 DNA reads TGCGCCAGCAGCCAAGGGCCCTGGCGTAGCGGGGGTACTAGCACAGATACGCAGTATTTT.

V is TRBV4-2 and J is TRBJ2-1; 12 positions agree with TRBD2. This CDR3 has 18 residues. Germline V lookup: CDR1 LGHNA, CDR2 YNFKEQ. The trim removed 5 bases at V and 8 bases at J, leaving 16 bases unmatched. The CDR3 loop reads CASSIGGGLAGLSDEQFF. For the CDR3, the DNA is TGTGCCAGCAGCATAGGCGGCGGACTAGCGGGGTTAAGCGATGAGCAGTTCTTC.